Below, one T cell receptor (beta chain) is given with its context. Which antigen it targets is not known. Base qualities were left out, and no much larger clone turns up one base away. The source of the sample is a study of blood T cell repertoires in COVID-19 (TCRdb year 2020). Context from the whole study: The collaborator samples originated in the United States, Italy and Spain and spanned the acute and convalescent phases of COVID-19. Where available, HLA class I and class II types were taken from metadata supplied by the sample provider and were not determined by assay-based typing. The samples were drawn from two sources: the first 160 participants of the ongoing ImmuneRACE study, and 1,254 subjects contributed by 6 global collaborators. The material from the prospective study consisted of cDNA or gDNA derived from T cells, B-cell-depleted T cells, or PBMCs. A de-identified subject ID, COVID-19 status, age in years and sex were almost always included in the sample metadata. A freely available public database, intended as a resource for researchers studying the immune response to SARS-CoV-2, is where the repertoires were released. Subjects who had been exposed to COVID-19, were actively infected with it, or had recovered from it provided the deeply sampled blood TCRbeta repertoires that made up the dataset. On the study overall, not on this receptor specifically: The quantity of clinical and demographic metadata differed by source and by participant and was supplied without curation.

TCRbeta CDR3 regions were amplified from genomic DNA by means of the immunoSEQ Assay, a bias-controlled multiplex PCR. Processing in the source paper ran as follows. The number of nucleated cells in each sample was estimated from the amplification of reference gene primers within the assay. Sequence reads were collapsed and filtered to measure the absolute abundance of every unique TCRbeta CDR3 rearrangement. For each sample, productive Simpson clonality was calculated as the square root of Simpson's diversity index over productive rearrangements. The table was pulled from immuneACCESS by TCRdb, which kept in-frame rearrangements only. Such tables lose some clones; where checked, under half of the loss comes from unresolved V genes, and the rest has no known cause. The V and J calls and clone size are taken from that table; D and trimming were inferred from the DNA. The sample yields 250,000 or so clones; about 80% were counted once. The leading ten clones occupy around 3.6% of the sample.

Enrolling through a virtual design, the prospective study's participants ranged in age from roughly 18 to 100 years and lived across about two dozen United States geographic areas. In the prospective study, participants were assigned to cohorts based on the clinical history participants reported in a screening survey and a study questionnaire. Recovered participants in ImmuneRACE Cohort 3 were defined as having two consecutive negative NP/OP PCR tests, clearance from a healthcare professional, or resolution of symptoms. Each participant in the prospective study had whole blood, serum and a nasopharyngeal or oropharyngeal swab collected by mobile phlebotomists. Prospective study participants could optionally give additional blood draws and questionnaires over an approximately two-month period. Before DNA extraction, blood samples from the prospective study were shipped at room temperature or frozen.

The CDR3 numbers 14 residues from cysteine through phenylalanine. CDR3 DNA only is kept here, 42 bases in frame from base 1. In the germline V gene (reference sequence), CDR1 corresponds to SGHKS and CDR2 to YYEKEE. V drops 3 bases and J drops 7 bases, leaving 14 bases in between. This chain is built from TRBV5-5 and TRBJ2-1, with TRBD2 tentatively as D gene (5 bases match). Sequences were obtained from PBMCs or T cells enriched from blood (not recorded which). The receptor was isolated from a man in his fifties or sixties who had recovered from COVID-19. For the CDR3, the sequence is CASSSPGLANEQFF. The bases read TGTGCCAGCAGCTCGCCAGGACTGGCAAATGAGCAGTTCTTC.